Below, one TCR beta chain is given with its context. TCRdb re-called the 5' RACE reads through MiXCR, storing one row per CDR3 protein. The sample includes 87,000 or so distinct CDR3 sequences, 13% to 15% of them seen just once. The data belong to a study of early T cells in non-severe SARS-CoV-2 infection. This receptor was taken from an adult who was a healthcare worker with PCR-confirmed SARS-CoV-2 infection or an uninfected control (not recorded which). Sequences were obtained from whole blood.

The CDR3 sequence is CASSSGLAADTQYF. The DNA for the CDR3 is TGTGCCAGCAGCTCGGGACTAGCGGCAGATACGCAGTATTTT. The chain combines TRBV11-2 with TRBJ2-3; 11 positions match TRBD2. This CDR3 contains 14 residues. The V gene's germline CDR1 is SGHAT and CDR2 FQNNGV. V gave up 4 bases and J gave up 4 bases; unmatched junction bases: 1.